This T cell receptor (beta chain) was captured by sequencing in a study of cytomegalovirus exposure and HLA in healthy donors. Across the study: As released early, the data held 75 million to 90 million unique TCRs from HLA-typed donors.

V was shortened by 3 bases and J by 6 bases, with 11 bases between the two germline ends. The CDR3 length is 13 residues. Germline loops: CDR1 ENHRY, CDR2 SYGVKD. Study outcomes and limitations: Likely technical artifact: a cluster of highly shared sequence variants.

The table lists this clone with a few counts. Antigen: not known. PCR primers comprised 60 Vbeta and 13 Jbeta primers. Using immunoSEQ multiplex PCR, the repertoire was profiled, and TCRdb retains in-frame clones only, with some absent. This sample has roughly 80,000 clones, with around 60% found just once. The specimen was PBMCs. The chain has TRBV10-3 and TRBJ1-1; D perhaps matches TRBD1 (5 bases). The sequence was obtained from a male donor in good health and CMV-seropositive. CDR3 DNA: TGTGCCATCAGTGAACAAGGGGCAGCTGAAGCTTTCTTT. It is translated as CAISEQGAAEAFF.